The 13 T cell receptor beta chains presented below share a single source sample, sequenced in a study of cytomegalovirus exposure and HLA in healthy donors. PCR amplification relied on 60 Vbeta primers (plus 13 Jbeta primers). The data were produced by immunoSEQ multiplex PCR, yet TCRdb's version contains in-frame clones alone and is incomplete. This sample carries around 190,000 clones, around 82% of them seen once, and the ten largest clones take under 2.5%. Sequencing was carried out using PBMCs. These receptors all come from a man in his fifties or sixties in good health and CMV-seronegative.

The chain has TRBV29-1 and TRBJ2-5; no reliable D call. V lost 4 bases and J 2 bases, leaving 8 bases between the germline ends. The CDR3 is 12 residues long. Germline V CDR1 and CDR2: SQVTM, ANQGSEA. The CDR3 nucleotides are TGCAGCGTTGTAGAGTCTCAAGAGACCCAGTACTTC. It specifies CSVVESQETQYF.

As regards this clone: Distinct nucleotide sequences in the sample also encode this CDR3. The V gene is TRBV5-1, the J gene TRBJ1-4; D perhaps matches TRBD1 (5 bases). With 4 bases removed from V and 10 bases from J, the gap between germline ends came to 20 bases. Germline V gives CDR1 SGHRS, CDR2 YFSETQ. The CDR3 length is 15 residues. DNA for the CDR3: TGCGCCAGCAGCCGGGAGGCAGGTGAGAGGGGAAAACTGTTTTTT. It codes for CASSREAGERGKLFF.

This chain links TRBV18 with TRBJ1-1; no reliable D call. This CDR3 region has 13 residues. The V end was cut by 4 bases, the J end by 2 bases, with 8 bases between. In germline, CDR1 is KGHSH, CDR2 LQKENI. CDR3 sequence: CASSQTVNTEAFF. For the CDR3, the DNA is TGTGCCAGCTCACAAACGGTCAACACTGAAGCTTTCTTT.

V and J are TRBV6-6 and TRBJ2-7; TRBD1 might be the D (5 bases). CDR3 length: 13 residues. Germline CDR1 reads MNHNY; CDR2 reads SVGAGI (reference sequence). V was cut by 7 bases and J by 7 bases, with 17 bases left in between. CDR3 region: CASTLGGAWEQYF. Here the CDR3 DNA reads TGTGCCAGCACTCTAGGTGGGGCCTGGGAGCAGTACTTC.

In DNA, the CDR3 is TGTGCCAGCAGCCAGAATGTCCAGGGGGCAGATACGCAGTATTTT. Its translation is CASSQNVQGADTQYF. The rearrangement joins TRBV7-2 to TRBJ2-3; 7 bases are a match to TRBD1. With V trimmed by 5 bases and J by 4 bases, 9 bases remained unmatched. The germline CDR1 and CDR2 sequences are SGHTA and FQGNSA. This CDR3 spans 15 amino acids.

The chain has TRBV21-1 and TRBJ1-1. TRBV21-1 is a pseudogene. The CDR3 extends over 10 amino acids. CDR3 residues: CASSNLEAFF. In nucleotides, the CDR3 is TGTGCCAGCAGCAACCTAGAAGCTTTCTTT.

The sample holds a few counts of this clone. V usage is TRBV7-2 and J usage is TRBJ2-3, with 7 bases that match TRBD2. Looked up from germline, CDR1 is SGHTA and CDR2 is FQGNSA. The CDR3 has 15 residues. Trimming took 4 bases from V and 1 from J; bases not matched to a gene: 5. CDR3 region: CASSWVGGGTDTQYF. The CDR3 nucleotides are TGTGCCAGCAGCTGGGTGGGGGGGGGCACAGATACGCAGTATTTT. The entire variable domain, with the rest obtained from reference TRBV7-2 and TRBJ2-3, is as follows: GAGVSQSPSNKVTEKGKDVELRCDPISGHTALYWYRQSLGQGLEFLIYFQGNSAPDKSGLPSDRFSAERTGGSVSTLTIQRTQQEDSAVYLCASSWVGGGTDTQYFGPGTRLTVL.

The chain joins TRBV13 to TRBJ2-1; TRBD2 matches 11 bases. Looked up from germline, CDR1 is PRHDT and CDR2 is FYEKMQ (reference sequence). After removal of 3 bases from V and 6 bases from J, the junction contained 10 bases not matched to a gene. This CDR3 has 17 residues. The chain's CDR3 is CASSLAPGLAVSNEQFF. As DNA, the CDR3 is TGTGCCAGCAGCTTGGCCCCGGGACTAGCGGTGTCCAATGAGCAGTTCTTC. The full variable domain, its missing parts supplied by reference TRBV13 and TRBJ2-1, is AAGVIQSPRHLIKEKRETATLKCYPIPRHDTVYWYQQGPGQDPQFLISFYEKMQSDKGSIPDRFSAQQFSDYHSELNMSSLELGDSALYFCASSLAPGLAVSNEQFFGPGTRLTVL.

Only one count was recorded for this clone. The gene calls are TRBV7-9 and TRBJ1-3, with 8 positions matching TRBD1. With V trimmed by 2 bases and J by 3 bases, 3 bases remained unmatched. Germline V gene lookup returns CDR1 SEHNR and CDR2 FQNEAQ (reference sequence). The CDR3 runs 15 residues. CDR3 loop: CASSLQGAIGNTIYF. CDR3 coding DNA: TGTGCCAGCAGCTTACAGGGGGCTATTGGAAACACCATATATTTT.

The gene calls are TRBV9 and TRBJ2-3; 10 bases are a match to TRBD2. Germline trimming cut 1 base from V and 5 bases from J; bases unmatched to any gene: 1. This CDR3 spans 14 amino acids. CDR1 and CDR2 from the germline V gene are SGDLS and YYNGEE. Written as DNA, the CDR3 is TGTGCCAGCAGCGTATTAGCGGGGGGAGATACGCAGTATTTT. Encoded protein: CASSVLAGGDTQYF.

The J gene is TRBJ2-2, the V gene TRBV5-4, with a possible D match to TRBD2 (5 bases). CDR1 is SGHNT and CDR2 is YYREEE in the germline V gene (reference sequence). Trimming removed 4 bases from V and 6 bases from J, with 19 bases in between. The CDR3 length is 16 residues. The DNA of the CDR3 is TGTGCCAGCAGCCCCCGCGCGAGCCCGGAGGCCGGGGAGCTGTTTTTT. It is translated as CASSPRASPEAGELFF.

A few counts support this clone. The rearrangement joins TRBV4-2 to TRBJ1-4; D is perhaps TRBD1 (5 bases). CDR1 and CDR2 from the germline V gene are LGHNA and YNFKEQ. CDR3 length equals 16 residues. Deletions cut 0 bases from V and 13 bases from J, with 21 bases between. The CDR3 protein is CASSQERALLRGGLFF. CDR3 bases: TGTGCCAGCAGCCAAGAGAGGGCGTTATTAAGGGGAGGACTGTTTTTT.

The J gene is TRBJ2-7, the V gene TRBV6-1; tentatively, D is TRBD1 (5 bases). Looked up from germline, CDR1 is MNHNS and CDR2 is SASEGT. This CDR3 comprises 15 residues. The V end was cut by 6 bases, the J end by 4 bases, with 19 bases between. The DNA of the CDR3 is TGTGCCAGCAGCCTCCTACCGACAGAGTCATACGAGCAGTACTTC. It specifies CASSLLPTESYEQYF.